The 4 T cell receptor beta chains reported below all come from one sample, sequenced in a study of blood T cell repertoires in COVID-19. Here immunoSEQ multiplex PCR was the method, and the copy in TCRdb shows in-frame clones only, minus some. The sample records almost 95,000 clones, 72% being singletons. The specimen sequenced was peripheral blood. The receptors were sampled from a woman in her fifties or sixties in a cohort sampled during active or convalescent COVID-19.

The CDR3 loop reads CASSVKGAPYNSPLHF. The CDR3 nucleotides are TGCGCCAGCAGTGTTAAGGGGGCCCCATATAATTCACCCCTCCACTTT. V is TRBV10-2 and J is TRBJ1-6; 7 bases fit TRBD1. Germline lookup yields CDR1 WSHSY and CDR2 SAAADI. With 4 bases clipped from V and 4 bases from J, the junction kept 7 bases outside the gene matches. The CDR3 totals 16 residues.

This clone was found a few times. V usage is TRBV7-8 and J usage is TRBJ1-1; D gene uncertain. V gave up 5 bases and J gave up 5 bases, with 12 bases separating them. CDR1 and CDR2 from the germline V gene are SGHVS and FQNEAQ. The CDR3 is made up of 13 amino acids. The CDR3 reads CASSRPPRTEAFF. DNA for the CDR3: TGTGCCAGCAGCCGACCCCCCCGGACTGAAGCTTTCTTT.

The rearrangement joins TRBV7-8 to TRBJ2-5; 9 bases map to TRBD1. Looked up from germline, CDR1 is SGHVS and CDR2 is FQNEAQ. This CDR3 region has 15 residues. V lost 3 bases to trimming and J lost 4 bases; unmatched junction nucleotides: 6. The CDR3 region is CASSLSGTGSETQYF. Written as DNA, the CDR3 is TGTGCCAGCAGCTTGTCCGGGACAGGGTCAGAGACCCAGTACTTC.

Here the CDR3 reads CASSLERASTDTQYF. As DNA, the CDR3 is TGTGCCAGCAGCTTGGAGCGGGCGAGCACAGATACGCAGTATTTT. The chain is built from TRBV7-3 and TRBJ2-3; a weak D match, TRBD2 (6 bases). The CDR3 is 15 residues long. Trimming pared 3 bases from V and 0 bases from J, leaving 10 bases between. Germline CDR1 reads SGHTA; CDR2 reads FQGTGA.